This T cell receptor (beta chain) emerged from a study of blood T cell repertoires in COVID-19. Ages ranged from about 18 to 89 years, with residence in 24 US areas. Here immunoSEQ multiplex PCR was the method, and the copy in TCRdb shows in-frame clones only, minus some. The sample carries approximately 490,000 clones, about 90% recorded once. The specimen sequenced was PBMCs or T cells enriched from blood (not recorded which). This TCR came from a young woman who had recovered from COVID-19.

CDR3 loop: CASSSLYGEAFF. The CDR3 DNA reads TGTGCCAGCAGTTCCCTCTACGGGGAAGCTTTCTTT. V gene TRBV27 combines with J gene TRBJ1-1; D call uncertain. The germline V gene encodes CDR1 MNHEY and CDR2 SMNVEV (reference sequence). The CDR3 consists of 12 residues. Deletions cut 4 bases from V and 8 bases from J, with 11 bases between.